This T cell receptor (beta chain) was obtained from a study of blood T cell repertoires in COVID-19. The CDR3 extends over 18 amino acids. V shed 4 bases and J 2 bases; nucleotides not matched to a gene: 14. The germline CDR1 and CDR2 sequences are PRHDT and FYEKMQ (reference sequence). Sequenced by immunoSEQ multiplex PCR; TCRdb stores in-frame clones only, minus some. The sample comprises approximately 200,000 clones, approximately 90% of which are singletons, and 2% to 2.5% rests with the top ten. The sequencing sample was made of PBMCs or T cells enriched from blood (not recorded which). The clonotype comes from a woman in her 30s who had recovered from COVID-19. The V and J genes are TRBV13 and TRBJ2-3; 8 bases are a match to TRBD2. CDR3 sequence reads: CASSSYATGGLVTDTQYF. The CDR3 region has the DNA TGTGCCAGCAGCTCCTATGCAACGGGGGGACTAGTCACAGATACGCAGTATTTT. Full variable domain (outside the CDR3, taken from reference TRBV13 and TRBJ2-3): AAGVIQSPRHLIKEKRETATLKCYPIPRHDTVYWYQQGPGQDPQFLISFYEKMQSDKGSIPDRFSAQQFSDYHSELNMSSLELGDSALYFCASSSYATGGLVTDTQYFGPGTRLTVL.